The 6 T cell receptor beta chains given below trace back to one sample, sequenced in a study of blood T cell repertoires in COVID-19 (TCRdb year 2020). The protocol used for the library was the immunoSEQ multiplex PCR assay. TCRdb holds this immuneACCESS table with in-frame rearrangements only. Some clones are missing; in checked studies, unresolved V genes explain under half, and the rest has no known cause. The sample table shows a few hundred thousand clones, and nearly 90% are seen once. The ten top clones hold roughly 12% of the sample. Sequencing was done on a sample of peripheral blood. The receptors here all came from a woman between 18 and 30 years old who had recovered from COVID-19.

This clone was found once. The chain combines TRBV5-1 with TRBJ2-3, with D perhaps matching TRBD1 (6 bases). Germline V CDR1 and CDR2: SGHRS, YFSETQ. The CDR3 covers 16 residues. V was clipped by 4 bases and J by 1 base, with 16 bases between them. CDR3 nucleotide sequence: TGCGCCAGCAGCACCGGCCGGGACAAAGGCACAGATACGCAGTATTTT. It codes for CASSTGRDKGTDTQYF.

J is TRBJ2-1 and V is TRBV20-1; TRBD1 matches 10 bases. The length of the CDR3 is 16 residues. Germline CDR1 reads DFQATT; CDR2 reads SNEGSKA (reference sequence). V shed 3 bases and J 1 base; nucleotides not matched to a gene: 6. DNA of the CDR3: TGCAGTGCTAGTCGGGGGGGACAGGGGTCCTACAATGAGCAGTTCTTC. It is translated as CSASRGGQGSYNEQFF.

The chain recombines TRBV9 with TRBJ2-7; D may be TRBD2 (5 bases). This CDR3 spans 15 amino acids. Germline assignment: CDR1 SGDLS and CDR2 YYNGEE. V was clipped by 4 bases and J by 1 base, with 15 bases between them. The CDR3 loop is CASSSPGWESYEQYF. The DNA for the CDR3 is TGTGCCAGCAGCTCCCCGGGGTGGGAGTCCTACGAGCAGTACTTC.

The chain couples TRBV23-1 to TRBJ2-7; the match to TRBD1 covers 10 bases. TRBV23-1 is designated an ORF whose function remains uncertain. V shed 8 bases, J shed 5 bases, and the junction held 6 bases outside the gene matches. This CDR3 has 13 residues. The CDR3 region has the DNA TGCGCCAGCTCCTGGACAGGGGGAAACGAGCAGTACTTC. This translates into CASSWTGGNEQYF.

CDR3 sequence: CASTYPGTDYNEQFF. CDR3 in DNA: TGTGCCAGCACATACCCCGGGACAGACTACAATGAGCAGTTCTTC. This chain uses TRBV6-5 with TRBJ2-1, with TRBD1 identical over 7 bases. CDR1 is MNHEY and CDR2 is SVGAGI in the germline V gene. CDR3 length: 15 residues. The V gene end was trimmed by 7 bases and the J gene end by 3 bases; junction bases not matched to a gene: 9.

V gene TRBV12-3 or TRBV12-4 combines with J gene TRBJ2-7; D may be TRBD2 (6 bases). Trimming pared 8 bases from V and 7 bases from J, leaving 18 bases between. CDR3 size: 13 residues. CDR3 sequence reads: CASGVAAGREQYF. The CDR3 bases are TGTGCCAGCGGGGTTGCGGCGGGACGAGAGCAGTACTTC.